The 27 T cell receptor beta chains given below trace back to one sample, sequenced in a study of blood T cell repertoires in COVID-19. The table came from immunoSEQ multiplex PCR; TCRdb's copy has only in-frame clones and leaves some out. The table includes fewer than 300,000 clones, about 91% detected once. Sequenced: peripheral blood. These receptors originate from a person aged 18 to 30 with COVID-19, enrolled during active disease.

The V call is TRBV5-1, the J call TRBJ2-3; TRBD2 aligns across 7 bases. Trimming cost V 2 bases and J 2 bases; bases outside gene matches: 5. This CDR3 spans 15 amino acids. Germline V gene data show CDR1 as SGHRS and CDR2 as YFSETQ. In DNA form, the CDR3 reads TGCGCCAGCAGCTTTTCACGGGGGGACACAGATACGCAGTATTTT. Residues: CASSFSRGDTDTQYF.

This clone appeared once. This chain uses TRBV5-1 with TRBJ2-1; tentatively, D is TRBD2 (5 bases). CDR3 length: 15 residues. V was pared by 0 bases and J by 5 bases, with 12 bases between. In germline, CDR1 is SGHRS, CDR2 YFSETQ. CDR3 DNA sequence: TGCGCCAGCAGCTTGGGAGCCGGGGATGACAATGAGCAGTTCTTC. Protein product: CASSLGAGDDNEQFF.

This clone was recorded once. The genes are TRBV7-9 and TRBJ1-3, with D unresolved. Germline V gives CDR1 SEHNR, CDR2 FQNEAQ (reference sequence). CDR3 size: 15 residues. With 2 bases removed from V and 0 bases from J, the gap between germline ends came to 8 bases. The CDR3 region is CASSLWSSSGNTIYF. DNA of the CDR3: TGTGCCAGCAGCTTATGGTCCAGCTCTGGAAACACCATATATTTT.

J is TRBJ2-7 and V is TRBV4-2; D may be TRBD2 (6 bases). The germline V gene has CDR1 LGHNA and CDR2 YNFKEQ. Trimming stripped 0 bases from V and 0 bases from J, with 12 bases between. The length of the CDR3 is 16 residues. CDR3 bases: TGTGCCAGCAGCCAAGAGCGTTCAGCGGGCTCCTACGAGCAGTACTTC. This gives the protein CASSQERSAGSYEQYF.

This chain joins TRBV11-2 and TRBJ2-5; perhaps TRBD2 as D (5 bases). The CDR3 length is 13 residues. Germline V gene sequence: CDR1 SGHAT, CDR2 FQNNGV. Deletions cut 1 base from V and 4 bases from J, with 7 bases between. This CDR3 is CASSLGAVETQYF. CDR3 DNA sequence: TGTGCCAGCAGCTTAGGAGCGGTAGAGACCCAGTACTTC.

Points on this clone: Other DNA sequences in this specimen translate into the identical CDR3. The CDR3 loop reads CASSFGGMNTEAFF. DNA of the CDR3: TGTGCCAGCAGCTTTGGAGGAATGAACACTGAAGCTTTCTTT. The chain uses TRBV27 and TRBJ1-1; the D is unclear. The CDR3 is made up of 14 amino acids. The ends were cut back, 6 bases at V and 0 bases at J, with 11 bases in the middle. Germline CDR1 MNHEY, CDR2 SMNVEV (reference sequence).

The chain couples TRBV7-2 to TRBJ1-1; D not resolved. The CDR3 is made up of 14 amino acids. With 3 bases removed from V and 2 bases from J, the gap between germline ends came to 10 bases. Germline V lookup: CDR1 SGHTA, CDR2 FQGNSA. CDR3 DNA: TGTGCCAGCAGCTTTTCCGGGAGAAACACTGAAGCTTTCTTT. Translated, it gives CASSFSGRNTEAFF.

V usage is TRBV11-2 and J usage is TRBJ2-5; 7 bases agree with TRBD1. The CDR3 sequence is 14 residues long. Germline V gene lookup returns CDR1 SGHAT and CDR2 FQNNGV. V gave up 4 bases and J gave up 7 bases; unmatched junction bases: 9. The CDR3: CASSSGQDLGTQYF. The CDR3 DNA reads TGTGCCAGCAGCTCTGGACAGGACCTGGGGACCCAGTACTTC.

The rearrangement uses TRBV27 and TRBJ1-1; D gene unclear. CDR1 is MNHEY and CDR2 is SMNVEV in the germline V gene (reference sequence). The CDR3 spans 14 residues. Trimming took 7 bases from V and 1 from J, leaving 13 bases between them. The CDR3 loop is CASKRSGQNTEAFF. DNA for the CDR3: TGTGCCAGCAAGAGGTCTGGCCAGAACACTGAAGCTTTCTTT.

This chain links TRBV28 with TRBJ1-2, with D tentatively TRBD1 (5 bases). The CDR3 length is 17 residues. Trimming pared 8 bases from V and 7 bases from J, leaving 29 bases between. Germline CDR1 is MDHEN and CDR2 is SYDVKM. The CDR3 loop is CASSPLGGTVHQGGYTF. CDR3 coding DNA: TGTGCCAGCTCTCCCCTTGGAGGGACCGTACATCAGGGTGGCTACACCTTC.

The chain is built from TRBV14 and TRBJ1-4; D is unresolved. With 1 base removed from V and 8 bases from J, the gap between germline ends came to 11 bases. Germline V CDR1 and CDR2: SGHDN, FVKESK. The CDR3 has 14 amino acids. CDR3 sequence: CASSQVAFGEKLFF. For the CDR3, the DNA is TGTGCCAGCAGCCAAGTGGCCTTCGGGGAAAAACTGTTTTTT.

By sample share, this clone is medium-sized (0.01 to 0.1%). This chain uses TRBV28 with TRBJ2-3; 7 bases are a match to TRBD2. The CDR3 totals 15 residues. CDR1 and CDR2 (germline): MDHEN, SYDVKM. The V segment lost 5 bases and the J segment 3 bases; nucleotides outside the gene matches: 8. CDR3 nucleotides: TGTGCCAGCAGTCCCCTAGGGGAGGGAACAGATACGCAGTATTTT. It translates to CASSPLGEGTDTQYF. Variable domain in full (rest from reference TRBV28 and TRBJ2-3): DVKVTQSSRYLVKRTGEKVFLECVQDMDHENMFWYRQDPGLGLRLIYFSYDVKMKEKGDIPEGYSVSREKKERFSLILESASTNQTSMYLCASSPLGEGTDTQYFGPGTRLTVL.

The chain recombines TRBV6-6 with TRBJ2-1; tentatively, D is TRBD2 (5 bases). The length of the CDR3 is 11 residues. Germline CDR1 and CDR2: MNHNY and SVGAGI (reference sequence). V lost 8 bases and J lost 8, with 10 bases in between. The CDR3 sequence: CASGRSDEQFF. The CDR3 nucleotides read TGTGCCAGCGGGAGAAGTGATGAGCAGTTCTTC.

V and J are TRBV13 and TRBJ2-1; tentatively, D is TRBD2 (5 bases). Trimming stripped 1 base from V and 6 bases from J, with 7 bases between. Germline lookup yields CDR1 PRHDT and CDR2 FYEKMQ (reference sequence). The length of the CDR3 is 13 residues. CDR3 DNA sequence: TGTGCCAGCAGCTTAGAAGGAGGCAATGAGCAGTTCTTC. Translating it yields CASSLEGGNEQFF.

The gene calls are TRBV9 and TRBJ2-2; TRBD2 matches 8 bases. The ends lost 0 bases at V and 3 bases at J; junction bases unmatched: 4. Germline V gives CDR1 SGDLS, CDR2 YYNGEE. The CDR3 is made up of 16 amino acids. The CDR3 loop is CASSVGTSGHTGELFF. CDR3 nucleotide sequence: TGTGCCAGCAGCGTAGGTACTAGCGGACACACCGGGGAGCTGTTTTTT.

The sample holds a few counts of this clone. The chain couples TRBV10-1 to TRBJ2-7, with D hard to call. V was shortened by 2 bases and J by 10 bases, with 15 bases between the two germline ends. Germline CDR1 is WNHNN and CDR2 is SYGVQD (reference sequence). This CDR3 region has 13 residues. CDR3 in amino acids: CASSEEFFATQYF. The DNA for the CDR3 is TGCGCCAGCAGTGAGGAGTTCTTCGCGACACAGTACTTC.

The V and J genes are TRBV5-1 and TRBJ1-1; D may be TRBD1 (6 bases). The CDR3 is made up of 14 amino acids. CDR1 and CDR2 from the germline V gene are SGHRS and YFSETQ. V lost 4 bases and J lost 1, with 11 bases in between. CDR3 nucleotide sequence: TGCGCCAGCAGCCCGACAGGCTGGAACACTGAAGCTTTCTTT. It codes for CASSPTGWNTEAFF.

The chain combines TRBV19 with TRBJ1-4, with TRBD1 matching 9 bases. The CDR3 is 16 residues long. Germline loops: CDR1 LNHDA, CDR2 SQIVND (reference sequence). Trimming took 6 bases from V and 4 from J; bases not matched to a gene: 9. The DNA of the CDR3 is TGTGCCAGTAGCTTCCCGGGACAGGGCGATAATGAAAAACTGTTTTTT. Translated, it gives CASSFPGQGDNEKLFF.

The J gene is TRBJ1-2, the V gene TRBV4-1; D gene uncertain. Deletions cut 0 bases from V and 4 bases from J, with 6 bases between. The length of the CDR3 is 13 residues. Germline values: CDR1 MGHRA, CDR2 YSYEKL. The CDR3 spells CASSQDYGYGYTF. The CDR3 nucleotides read TGCGCCAGCAGCCAAGATTACGGCTATGGCTACACCTTC.

The table lists this clone with a count of one. V is TRBV14 and J is TRBJ2-6, with D unresolved. The V gene's germline CDR1 is SGHDN and CDR2 FVKESK. V was pared by 2 bases and J by 1 base, with 3 bases between. The CDR3 totals 14 residues. This CDR3 reads CASSQYSGANVLTF. For the CDR3, the DNA is TGTGCCAGCAGCCAATATTCTGGGGCCAACGTCCTGACTTTC.

The chain combines TRBV29-1 with TRBJ2-7, with 7 nucleotides matching TRBD1. Germline CDR1 reads SQVTM; CDR2 reads ANQGSEA. The CDR3 totals 13 residues. J was trimmed by 3 bases and V by 7 bases; bases with no gene match: 9. The CDR3 region is CSARTGDNYEQYF. The DNA for the CDR3 is TGCAGCGCCCGGACAGGTGACAACTACGAGCAGTACTTC.

The chain uses TRBV5-4 and TRBJ1-1; D not resolved. Trimming cost V 2 bases and J 6 bases, with 11 bases left between them. CDR3 length: 13 amino acids. From germline, CDR1 is SGHNT and CDR2 YYREEE (reference sequence). The CDR3 region has the DNA TGTGCCAGCAGCTTAAGCATATACGCTGAAGCTTTCTTT. It specifies CASSLSIYAEAFF. Using reference TRBV5-4 and TRBJ1-1 for the parts outside the CDR3, the full variable domain is ETGVTQSPTHLIKTRGQQVTLRCSSQSGHNTVSWYQQALGQGPQFIFQYYREEENGRGNFPPRFSGLQFPNYSSELNVNALELDDSALYLCASSLSIYAEAFFGQGTRLTVV.

In DNA form, the CDR3 reads TGCGCCAGCAGCTTGGATCCAGCGGGAGAAGAGACCCAGTACTTC. Protein product: CASSLDPAGEETQYF. This sequence joins TRBV5-1 and TRBJ2-5, with 8 bases lining up with TRBD2. V lost 0 bases, J lost 3 bases, and 4 bases stayed unmatched. Germline CDR1 and CDR2: SGHRS and YFSETQ. The CDR3 loop spans 15 amino acids.

V and J are TRBV25-1 and TRBJ1-3, with a weak D call TRBD1 (6 bases). Germline V gene sequence: CDR1 MGHDK, CDR2 SYGVNS. V dropped 3 bases and J dropped 6 bases, with 9 bases sitting between them. The CDR3 is made up of 13 amino acids. CDR3 sequence (DNA): TGTGCCAGCAGTGACTCGGGACAAAACACCATATATTTT. This translates into CASSDSGQNTIYF.

This sequence joins TRBV4-1 and TRBJ2-2; the match to TRBD2 covers 10 bases. With V trimmed by 4 bases and J by 1 base, 0 bases remained unmatched. Germline V lookup: CDR1 MGHRA, CDR2 YSYEKL. This CDR3 region has 15 residues. CDR3 coding DNA: TGCGCCAGCAGCCTAGCGGGAGGGAACACCGGGGAGCTGTTTTTT. Amino acids: CASSLAGGNTGELFF.

A single count supports this clone. The rearrangement links TRBV15 to TRBJ1-2; D gene ambiguous. Germline values: CDR1 LNHNV, CDR2 YYDKDF (reference sequence). V lost 0 bases and J lost 8, with 16 bases in between. The CDR3 covers 15 residues. This CDR3 reads CATSRDRGGLVGYTF. CDR3 sequence (DNA): TGTGCCACCAGCAGAGATAGAGGAGGGTTAGTCGGCTACACCTTC.

This clone has just a few counts. The chain recombines TRBV4-3 with TRBJ1-5; D not resolved. From germline, CDR1 is LGHNA and CDR2 YSLEER. V was trimmed by 1 base and J by 6 bases, leaving 7 bases between them. This CDR3 region has 13 residues. The CDR3 nucleotides are TGCGCCAGCAGCCAAGGACGAGGTCAGCCCCAGCATTTT. Translating gives CASSQGRGQPQHF.